This TCR beta chain appears in the sequencing data of a study of T cells after posttransplantation cyclophosphamide. The study's findings and limits: TRB clonality was highly associated with recipient CMV seropositivity and reactivation. Tissue-infiltrating T cells from skin or gut overlapped little with blood T cells.

Treatment was busulfan-fludarabine conditioning, a marrow graft, and cyclophosphamide on days +3 and +4. As for this clone: The antigen is not known.

TCRdb keeps only in-frame clones here, not all; method: immunoSEQ multiplex PCR. The sample consists of more than 10,000 clones, approximately 80% of them appearing once. This receptor was identified in a female patient aged 45-65 years who received an allogeneic stem cell transplant from a related donor, was CMV-positive, and had no GVHD. Certain T cells may be donor cells from the graft. Sequencing was performed on PBMCs, taken after allogeneic stem cell transplant with posttransplant cyclophosphamide.

This CDR3 is CASSLAGGGDGYTF. The CDR3 coding sequence is TGTGCCAGCAGCTTAGCTGGAGGTGGAGACGGCTACACCTTC. The chain couples TRBV7-2 to TRBJ1-2; no firm D call. Germline V gene sequence: CDR1 SGHTA, CDR2 FQGNSA. The CDR3 covers 14 residues. V lost 0 bases and J lost 8, with 13 bases in between.